This TCR beta chain was obtained from a study of CD8+CD57+ T cells in acquired aplastic anemia. Study information: 3.2 ug was the average amount of DNA from sorted CD4+ and CD8+ cells.

This clonotype was recorded a few times. Its matching antigen is unknown. General study points: Overlapping CD8+ CDR3 repertoires of patients and controls contained roughly 27 shared sequences.

V was pared by 3 bases and J by 3 bases, with 3 bases of the junction left unmatched. CDR1 is GTSNPN and CDR2 is SVGIG in the germline V gene (reference sequence). This CDR3 is 14 amino acids long. Genomic DNA constituted the template upon which TCR beta VDJ and CDR3 profiling was performed. A single record per CDR3 protein comes from TCRdb applying MiXCR to the reads. The data contain over 150,000 distinct CDR3 sequences, roughly 47% of them seen just once; the ten biggest clones take up approximately 1%. The sequencing input was sorted CD4+, CD8+, or CD8+CD57+ T cells (not recorded which) from PBMCs. The TCR was taken from a human donor in good health. The rearrangement links TRBV30 to TRBJ2-1; 9 bases agree with TRBD2. The CDR3 sequence is CAWRQAGGYNEQFF. The CDR3 DNA sequence: TGTGCCTGGAGACAAGCGGGAGGCTACAATGAGCAGTTCTTC.